Below are 18 T cell receptor beta chains sequenced from a single sample in a study of CD8+ T cells in alopecia areata. Extracted RNA was reverse transcribed into cDNA, the sequencing template. Using immunoSEQ multiplex PCR, the repertoire was profiled, and TCRdb retains in-frame clones only, with some absent. This table holds around 160,000 clones, more than 40% found once. The sequenced material came from CD4+ T cells sorted from blood. These receptors originate from a human donor with alopecia areata.

This chain uses TRBV5-1 with TRBJ1-1; no clear D. Germline loops: CDR1 SGHRS, CDR2 YFSETQ. V was cut by 2 bases and J by 3 bases, with 11 bases left in between. The CDR3 contains 14 residues. CDR3 coding DNA: TGCGCCAGCAGCTTACCGGACCGTTACACTGAAGCTTTCTTT. Amino acids: CASSLPDRYTEAFF.

Here the CDR3 reads CASNGLQETQYF. Here the CDR3 DNA reads TGTGCCAGCAACGGACTACAAGAGACCCAGTACTTC. The chain recombines TRBV5-4 with TRBJ2-5; possible D gene TRBD2, 6 bases. Germline V lookup: CDR1 SGHNT, CDR2 YYREEE (reference sequence). The V end was cut by 6 bases, the J end by 2 bases, with 8 bases between. This CDR3 is 12 amino acids long. Full variable domain (missing parts from reference TRBV5-4 and TRBJ2-5): ETGVTQSPTHLIKTRGQQVTLRCSSQSGHNTVSWYQQALGQGPQFIFQYYREEENGRGNFPPRFSGLQFPNYSSELNVNALELDDSALYLCASNGLQETQYFGPGTRLLVL.

The rearrangement links TRBV2 to TRBJ2-3; D is ambiguous. The CDR3 extends over 14 amino acids. V lost 1 base and J 2 bases, leaving 7 bases between the germline ends. Germline loops: CDR1 SNHLY, CDR2 FYNNEI. The CDR3 sequence: CASSEGFNTDTQYF. CDR3 DNA: TGTGCCAGCAGTGAAGGGTTCAACACAGATACGCAGTATTTT.

V and J are TRBV29-1 and TRBJ1-1; D is undetermined. The germline gives CDR1 SQVTM, CDR2 ANQGSEA. Trimming pared 7 bases from V and 0 bases from J, leaving 15 bases between. CDR3 length equals 14 residues. DNA of the CDR3: TGCAGCGCTGATACGGGATCCATGAACACTGAAGCTTTCTTT. Protein sequence: CSADTGSMNTEAFF.

This chain uses TRBV7-9 with TRBJ1-1; 7 positions agree with TRBD1. CDR3 size: 13 residues. V lost 5 bases, J lost 4 bases, and 4 bases stayed unmatched. Germline loops: CDR1 SEHNR, CDR2 FQNEAQ (reference sequence). The CDR3 protein is CASSRQGGTEAFF. The CDR3 DNA reads as TGTGCCAGCAGCCGACAGGGAGGCACTGAAGCTTTCTTT.

The sample holds a few counts of this clone. The V and J genes are TRBV19 and TRBJ1-5; the match to TRBD1 covers 7 bases. CDR3 length equals 15 residues. With 7 bases clipped from V and 5 bases from J, the junction kept 11 bases outside the gene matches. The germline gives CDR1 LNHDA, CDR2 SQIVND (reference sequence). The CDR3, as DNA: TGTGCCAGTACCTCGGGACAGCGTCTTTATCAGCCCCAGCATTTT. Its protein product is CASTSGQRLYQPQHF.

This clone was picked up a small number of times. J is TRBJ2-7 and V is TRBV18, with 9 bases identical to TRBD1. Germline CDR1 and CDR2: KGHSH and LQKENI. Germline trimming cut 4 bases from V and 0 bases from J; bases unmatched to any gene: 4. The CDR3 spans 15 residues. The CDR3 nucleotides are TGTGCCAGCTCACTGGGACAGGGCGTCTCCTACGAGCAGTACTTC. Amino acid sequence: CASSLGQGVSYEQYF.

The V call is TRBV28, the J call TRBJ1-5, with 8 bases that match TRBD1. Germline lookup yields CDR1 MDHEN and CDR2 SYDVKM. The CDR3 loop spans 14 amino acids. The V and J ends lost 8 bases and 8 bases, in that order; junction bases with no gene match: 11. The CDR3 coding sequence is TGTGCCAGCGGTGGACAGGGCTCCAGAAAGCCCCAGCATTTT. It specifies CASGGQGSRKPQHF.

The chain combines TRBV28 with TRBJ2-3; D ambiguous. CDR1 and CDR2 (germline): MDHEN, SYDVKM. V gave up 7 bases and J gave up 7 bases, with 21 bases separating them. This CDR3 is 15 amino acids long. DNA of the CDR3: TGTGCCAGCAAACCTGGGCAGACTCCGTGGAATACGCAGTATTTT. Its protein product is CASKPGQTPWNTQYF.

This clone was counted a few times. The chain couples TRBV29-1 to TRBJ1-1; the D is unclear. The CDR3 is 14 residues long. The ends were cut back, 4 bases at V and 0 bases at J, with 12 bases in the middle. The germline V gene encodes CDR1 SQVTM and CDR2 ANQGSEA. The CDR3 sequence: CSVGGVQLNTEAFF. In DNA form, the CDR3 reads TGCAGCGTTGGTGGGGTGCAGTTGAACACTGAAGCTTTCTTT.

This clone was detected a few times. The chain joins TRBV27 to TRBJ2-1; 14 bases match TRBD2. V trimming: 2 bases; J trimming: 8 bases; junction bases outside the gene matches: 11. Germline CDR1 and CDR2: MNHEY and SMNVEV (reference sequence). CDR3 size: 18 residues. The DNA of the CDR3 is TGTGCCAGCAGTTTAGGGCGACTAGCGGGAGGGGGTCGCGATGAGCAGTTCTTC. Amino acid sequence: CASSLGRLAGGGRDEQFF.

This clone appeared a few times. This rearrangement joins TRBV11-2 to TRBJ2-1, with D possibly matching TRBD1 (6 bases). The V end lost 5 bases, the J end lost 1 base, and 9 bases lay between the germline ends. From germline, CDR1 is SGHAT and CDR2 FQNNGV. There are 14 residues in the CDR3. DNA for the CDR3: TGTGCCAGCAGCGACAGGCGTTCCTACAATGAGCAGTTCTTC. The encoded protein is CASSDRRSYNEQFF. Drawing the rest from reference TRBV11-2 and TRBJ2-1, the complete variable domain is EAGVAQSPRYKIIEKRQSVAFWCNPISGHATLYWYQQILGQGPKLLIQFQNNGVVDDSQLPKDRFSAERLKGVDSTLKIQPAKLEDSAVYLCASSDRRSYNEQFFGPGTRLTVL.

The V and J genes are TRBV5-1 and TRBJ2-1, with 9 bases identical to TRBD1. CDR3 size: 16 residues. V lost 5 bases, J lost 8 bases, and 14 bases stayed unmatched. Germline V CDR1 and CDR2: SGHRS, YFSETQ. The CDR3 DNA follows: TGCGCCAGCAGTTTAACCGGGACAGGGTTTTCGGATGAGCAGTTCTTC. Translation gives CASSLTGTGFSDEQFF.

The rearrangement uses TRBV7-9 and TRBJ2-5; D gene unclear. The CDR3 spans 14 residues. V was trimmed by 0 bases and J by 0 bases, leaving 5 bases between them. Germline values: CDR1 SEHNR, CDR2 FQNEAQ (reference sequence). The CDR3 loop reads CASSLARYQETQYF. The DNA for the CDR3 is TGTGCCAGCAGCTTAGCTCGGTACCAAGAGACCCAGTACTTC.

The chain is built from TRBV29-1 and TRBJ1-4, with TRBD1 identical over 8 bases. The junction had 8 bases not matched to a gene; V was cut back by 7 bases and J by 4 bases. Germline CDR1 SQVTM, CDR2 ANQGSEA. The length of the CDR3 is 14 residues. The CDR3 bases are TGCAGCGCCTTTCGGACAGGGCTTAATGAAAAACTGTTTTTT. It is translated as CSAFRTGLNEKLFF.

The chain combines TRBV9 with TRBJ2-2; 12 nucleotides match TRBD2. V shed 4 bases, J shed 1 base, and the junction held 8 bases outside the gene matches. Germline V gene lookup returns CDR1 SGDLS and CDR2 YYNGEE. The CDR3 has 18 residues. The CDR3: CASSLTSSGRGNTGELFF. The CDR3 DNA reads TGTGCCAGCAGCTTAACCTCTAGCGGGAGGGGGAACACCGGGGAGCTGTTTTTT.

The CDR3 sequence is CASSRRGRGIQYF. The CDR3 DNA sequence: TGTGCCAGCAGTCGCAGGGGGCGCGGCATTCAGTACTTC. The chain joins TRBV28 to TRBJ2-4, with 8 bases matching TRBD1. Germline values: CDR1 MDHEN, CDR2 SYDVKM. The trim removed 5 bases at V and 9 bases at J, leaving 6 bases unmatched. The CDR3 has 13 residues.

This chain connects TRBV4-1 to TRBJ1-1; weak D call: TRBD1 (5 bases). The CDR3 is 15 amino acids. The V gene's germline CDR1 is MGHRA and CDR2 YSYEKL. The V end lost 0 bases, the J end lost 6 bases, and 14 bases lay between the germline ends. CDR3 loop: CASSQDLGDQPEAFF. The CDR3 DNA follows: TGCGCCAGCAGCCAAGATCTTGGGGACCAACCTGAAGCTTTCTTT.